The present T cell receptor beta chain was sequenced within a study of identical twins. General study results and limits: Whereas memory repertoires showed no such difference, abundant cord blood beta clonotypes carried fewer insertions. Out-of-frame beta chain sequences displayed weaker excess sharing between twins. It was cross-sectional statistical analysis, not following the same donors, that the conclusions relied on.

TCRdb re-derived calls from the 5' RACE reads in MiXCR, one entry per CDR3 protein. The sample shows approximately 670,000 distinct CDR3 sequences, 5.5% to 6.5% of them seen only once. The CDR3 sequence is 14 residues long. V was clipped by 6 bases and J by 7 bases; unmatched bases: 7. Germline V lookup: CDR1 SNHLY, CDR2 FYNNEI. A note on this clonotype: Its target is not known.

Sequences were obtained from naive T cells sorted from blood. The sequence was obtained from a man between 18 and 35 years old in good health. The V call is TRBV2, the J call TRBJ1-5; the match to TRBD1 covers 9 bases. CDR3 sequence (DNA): TGTGCCAGCAGAAGCGGGACAGGGATACAGCCCCAGCATTTT. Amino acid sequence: CASRSGTGIQPQHF.